A single sample gave rise to the 24 T cell receptor beta chains below, sequenced in a study of T cells expressing NK-cell markers. One entry per CDR3 protein, without DNA, is what TCRdb gives after re-calling the 5' RACE reads. Reported are some 340,000 distinct CDR3 sequences; the ten largest clones contain roughly 5.2%. The sequenced sample was blood T cells: a sorted CD56 or NKG2C T cell subset, CD4+ or CD8+ T cells, or bulk PBMC T cells (not recorded which). The receptors come from a man between 18 and 69 years old in good health.

The chain's CDR3 is CASSSTRGQGAGGYTF. The chain employs TRBV5-1 and TRBJ1-2; TCRdb picks TRBD1, but there is no DNA to check that call. The CDR3 consists of 16 residues. From germline, CDR1 is SGHRS and CDR2 YFSETQ. Using reference TRBV5-1 and TRBJ1-2 for the parts outside the CDR3, the full variable domain is KAGVTQTPRYLIKTRGQQVTLSCSPISGHRSVSWYQQTPGQGLQFLFEYFSETQRNKGNFPGRFSGRQFSNSRSEMNVSTLELGDSALYLCASSSTRGQGAGGYTFGSGTRLTVV.

The J gene is TRBJ2-1, the V gene TRBV15. The germline gives CDR1 LNHNV, CDR2 YYDKDF (reference sequence). The CDR3 is made up of 16 amino acids. The CDR3 loop reads CATSRAGWSSYNEQFF.

The rearrangement links TRBV6-5 to TRBJ1-2. Germline CDR1 is MNHEY and CDR2 is SVGAGI. The CDR3 has 13 residues. The CDR3 sequence is CASSYSRTRGYTF.

The chain carries TRBV3-1 and TRBJ1-4; TCRdb's D call of TRBD1 is untestable without DNA. The CDR3 is 15 amino acids. Looked up from germline, CDR1 is LGHDT and CDR2 is YNNKEL (reference sequence). CDR3: CASSQDEGANEKLFF.

V gene TRBV2 combines with J gene TRBJ2-2. Looked up from germline, CDR1 is SNHLY and CDR2 is FYNNEI. The CDR3 runs to 14 residues. The CDR3 sequence is CASSDFGGTGELFF. The full variable domain, completed using reference TRBV2 and TRBJ2-2, is EPEVTQTPSHQVTQMGQEVILRCVPISNHLYFYWYRQILGQKVEFLVSFYNNEISEKSEIFDDQFSVERPDGSNFTLKIRSTKLEDSAMYFCASSDFGGTGELFFGEGSRLTVL.

The chain is built from TRBV7-2 and TRBJ2-3; there is no DNA to check the TCRdb D call of TRBD1. Germline lookup yields CDR1 SGHTA and CDR2 FQGNSA. The CDR3 length is 16 residues. This CDR3 is CASSPGGQGSTDTQYF. The full variable domain, with the rest looked up from reference TRBV7-2 and TRBJ2-3, is GAGVSQSPSNKVTEKGKDVELRCDPISGHTALYWYRQSLGQGLEFLIYFQGNSAPDKSGLPSDRFSAERTGGSVSTLTIQRTQQEDSAVYLCASSPGGQGSTDTQYFGPGTRLTVL.

V is TRBV19 and J is TRBJ2-7. This CDR3 is 14 amino acids long. The germline V gene has CDR1 LNHDA and CDR2 SQIVND (reference sequence). The CDR3: CASSMVAPTYEQYF.

The chain has TRBV19 and TRBJ2-3; without DNA, the TCRdb call of TRBD1 cannot be checked. Germline CDR1 and CDR2: LNHDA and SQIVND (reference sequence). This CDR3 has 15 residues. This chain's CDR3 is CASNNDREGTDTQYF.

The chain joins TRBV7-9 to TRBJ1-2. Germline V gene data show CDR1 as SEHNR and CDR2 as FQNEAQ (reference sequence). There are 13 residues in the CDR3. The CDR3 reads CASSLAGQVGYTF.

The chain combines TRBV4-1 with TRBJ2-2; TCRdb names TRBD1, which stays unverified in the absence of DNA. CDR1 MGHRA and CDR2 YSYEKL come from the germline V gene. CDR3 length: 16 residues. This chain's CDR3 is CASSQLGQGDTGELFF.

The CDR3 spells CASREPWETQYF. This chain joins TRBV6-4 and TRBJ2-5. Looked up from germline, CDR1 is MRHNA and CDR2 is SNTAGT. The CDR3 has 12 amino acids.

The CDR3 region is CASPGRGGLRDTQYF. V is TRBV7-9 and J is TRBJ2-3; lacking DNA, the TRBD1 call made by TCRdb goes unchecked. CDR3 length: 15 amino acids. Germline V CDR1 and CDR2: SEHNR, FQNEAQ (reference sequence).

CDR3 region: CASSQGGASTDTQYF. V and J are TRBV7-2 and TRBJ2-3; TCRdb's D gene call, TRBD1, goes unchecked for lack of DNA. Germline lookup yields CDR1 SGHTA and CDR2 FQGNSA. The CDR3 loop spans 15 amino acids.

This rearrangement joins TRBV6-1 to TRBJ2-2. From germline, CDR1 is MNHNS and CDR2 SASEGT. The CDR3 loop spans 13 amino acids. The CDR3 loop is CASSEARRGELFF.

The chain recombines TRBV11-2 with TRBJ2-6; TCRdb outputs TRBD2, but without DNA this stays unchecked. CDR3 length equals 17 residues. The germline V gene encodes CDR1 SGHAT and CDR2 FQNNGV. Here the CDR3 reads CASSSSLGRSGANVLTF.

This chain connects TRBV6-5 to TRBJ2-7; TCRdb returns TRBD2, unconfirmable since there is no DNA. Germline values: CDR1 MNHEY, CDR2 SVGAGI. CDR3 length equals 15 residues. The CDR3 reads CASTSVSGGPYEQYF.

The gene calls are TRBV6-1 and TRBJ2-2; the TRBD2 assignment by TCRdb is unverifiable without DNA. CDR3 length equals 14 residues. Looked up from germline, CDR1 is MNHNS and CDR2 is SASEGT. CDR3 residues: CASSQTRGNGELFF.

This rearrangement joins TRBV6-5 to TRBJ2-7; with no DNA, the TCRdb D assignment of TRBD1 cannot be verified. Germline values: CDR1 MNHEY, CDR2 SVGAGI. The CDR3 covers 16 residues. CDR3 loop: CASSYFGTGTGSVQYF.

The chain recombines TRBV6-1 with TRBJ1-2; TCRdb designates TRBD1, a call that cannot be tested without DNA. In germline, CDR1 is MNHNS, CDR2 SASEGT. The CDR3 loop spans 13 amino acids. This CDR3 reads CASSLDRVRGYTF.

This sequence joins TRBV4-1 and TRBJ2-3; as DNA is missing, the TRBD2 call by TCRdb cannot be tested. The CDR3 spans 18 residues. Germline CDR1 MGHRA, CDR2 YSYEKL. The CDR3 spells CASSQGYASGGYTDTQYF.

The chain combines TRBV7-9 with TRBJ2-7; lacking DNA, the TRBD1 call made by TCRdb goes unchecked. The germline CDR1 and CDR2 sequences are SEHNR and FQNEAQ (reference sequence). This CDR3 has 15 residues. The CDR3 spells CASSQRGGGSNEQYF.

V and J are TRBV7-3 and TRBJ2-1; the D gene TCRdb calls, TRBD1, cannot be checked with no DNA. The CDR3 consists of 17 residues. Germline CDR1 is SGHTA and CDR2 is FQGTGA. CDR3 amino acids: CASSPLPRGHAYNEQFF.

V and J are TRBV5-1 and TRBJ1-2; TCRdb names TRBD1, which stays unverified in the absence of DNA. The CDR3 is 16 residues long. CDR1 SGHRS and CDR2 YFSETQ come from the germline V gene. The CDR3 protein is CASSPVADRVGYGYTF.

This sequence joins TRBV3-1 and TRBJ2-1. Germline V gene lookup returns CDR1 LGHDT and CDR2 YNNKEL (reference sequence). The CDR3 extends over 18 amino acids. CDR3 sequence: CASSQDTYLGRLGNEQFF.